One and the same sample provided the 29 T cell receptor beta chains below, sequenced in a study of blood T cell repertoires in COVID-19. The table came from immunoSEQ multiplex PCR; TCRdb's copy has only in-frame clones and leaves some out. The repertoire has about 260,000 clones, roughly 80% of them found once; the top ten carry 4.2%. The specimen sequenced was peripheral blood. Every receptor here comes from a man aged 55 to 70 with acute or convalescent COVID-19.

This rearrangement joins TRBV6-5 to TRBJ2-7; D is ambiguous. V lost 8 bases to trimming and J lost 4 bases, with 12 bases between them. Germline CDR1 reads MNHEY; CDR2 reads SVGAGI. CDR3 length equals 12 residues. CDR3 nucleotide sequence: TGTGCCAGCGTAAAACGAGAGTACGAGCAGTACTTC. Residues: CASVKREYEQYF.

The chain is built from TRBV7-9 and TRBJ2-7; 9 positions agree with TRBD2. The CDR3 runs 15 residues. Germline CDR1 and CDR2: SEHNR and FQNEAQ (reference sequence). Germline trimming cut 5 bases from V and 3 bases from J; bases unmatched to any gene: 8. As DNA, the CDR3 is TGTGCCAGCAGCCTCGAGGCTAGCGGGAACTACGAGCAGTACTTC. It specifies CASSLEASGNYEQYF.

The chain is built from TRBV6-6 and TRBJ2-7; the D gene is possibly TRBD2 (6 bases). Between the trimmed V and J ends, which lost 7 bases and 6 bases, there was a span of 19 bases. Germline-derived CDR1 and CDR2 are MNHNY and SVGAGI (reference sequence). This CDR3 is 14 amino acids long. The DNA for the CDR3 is TGTGCCAGCAAGGGCGGGACGAATACAGGCGAGCAGTACTTC. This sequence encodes CASKGGTNTGEQYF.

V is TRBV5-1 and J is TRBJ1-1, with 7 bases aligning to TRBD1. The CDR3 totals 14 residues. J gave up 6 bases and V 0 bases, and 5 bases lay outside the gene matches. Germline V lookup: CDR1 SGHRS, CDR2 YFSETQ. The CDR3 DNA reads TGCGCCAGCAGCTTGGACAGGGGTGACGCTGAAGCTTTCTTT. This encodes CASSLDRGDAEAFF.

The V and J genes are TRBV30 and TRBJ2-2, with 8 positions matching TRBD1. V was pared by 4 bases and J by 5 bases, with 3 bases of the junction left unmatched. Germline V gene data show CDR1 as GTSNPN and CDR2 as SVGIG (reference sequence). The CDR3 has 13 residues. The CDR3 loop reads CAWTDRVTGELFF. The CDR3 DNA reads TGTGCCTGGACGGACAGGGTTACCGGGGAGCTGTTTTTT.

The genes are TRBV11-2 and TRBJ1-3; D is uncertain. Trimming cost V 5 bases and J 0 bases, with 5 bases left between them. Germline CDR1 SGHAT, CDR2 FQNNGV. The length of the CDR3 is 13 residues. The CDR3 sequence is CASSRDSGNTIYF. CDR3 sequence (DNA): TGTGCCAGCAGCCGAGACTCTGGAAACACCATATATTTT.

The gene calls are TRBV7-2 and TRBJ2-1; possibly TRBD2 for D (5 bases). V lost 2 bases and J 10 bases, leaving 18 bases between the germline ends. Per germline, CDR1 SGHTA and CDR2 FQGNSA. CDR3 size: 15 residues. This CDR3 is CASSLSSLGGYEQFF. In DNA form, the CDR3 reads TGTGCCAGCAGCTTAAGCTCCCTCGGAGGTTACGAGCAGTTCTTC. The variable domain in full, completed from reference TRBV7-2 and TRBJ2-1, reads GAGVSQSPSNKVTEKGKDVELRCDPISGHTALYWYRQSLGQGLEFLIYFQGNSAPDKSGLPSDRFSAERTGGSVSTLTIQRTQQEDSAVYLCASSLSSLGGYEQFFGPGTRLTVL.

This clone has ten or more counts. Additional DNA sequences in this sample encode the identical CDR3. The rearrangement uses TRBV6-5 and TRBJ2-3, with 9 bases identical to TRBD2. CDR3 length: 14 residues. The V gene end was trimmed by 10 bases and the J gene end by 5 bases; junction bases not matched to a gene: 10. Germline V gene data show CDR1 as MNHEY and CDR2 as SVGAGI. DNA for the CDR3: TGTGCCACCACGGGCGGGGGGGCCGTAGATACGCAGTATTTT. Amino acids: CATTGGGAVDTQYF.

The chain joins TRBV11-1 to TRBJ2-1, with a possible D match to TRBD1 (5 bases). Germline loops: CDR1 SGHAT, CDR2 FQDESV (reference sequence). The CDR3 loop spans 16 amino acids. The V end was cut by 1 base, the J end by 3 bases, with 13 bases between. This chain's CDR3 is CASSLEGFKDYNEQFF. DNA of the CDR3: TGTGCCAGCAGCTTAGAGGGGTTCAAAGACTACAATGAGCAGTTCTTC.

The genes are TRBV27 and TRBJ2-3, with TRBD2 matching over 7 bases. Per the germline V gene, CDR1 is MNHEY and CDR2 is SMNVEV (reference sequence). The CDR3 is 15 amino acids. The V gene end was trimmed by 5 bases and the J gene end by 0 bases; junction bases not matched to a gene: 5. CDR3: CASSPGAGSTDTQYF. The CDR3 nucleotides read TGTGCCAGCAGTCCCGGAGCGGGGAGCACAGATACGCAGTATTTT.

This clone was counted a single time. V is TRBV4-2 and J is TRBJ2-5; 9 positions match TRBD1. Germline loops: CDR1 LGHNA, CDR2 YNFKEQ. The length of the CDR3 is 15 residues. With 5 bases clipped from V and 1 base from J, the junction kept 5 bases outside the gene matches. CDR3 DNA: TGTGCCAGCAGCGCCGGGACAGGGTCCCAAGAGACCCAGTACTTC. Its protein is CASSAGTGSQETQYF.

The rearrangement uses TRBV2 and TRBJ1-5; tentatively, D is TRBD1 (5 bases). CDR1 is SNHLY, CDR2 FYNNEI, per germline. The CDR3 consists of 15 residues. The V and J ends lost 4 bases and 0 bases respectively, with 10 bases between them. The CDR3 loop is CASSVRDLSNQPQHF. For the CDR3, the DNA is TGTGCCAGCAGTGTCAGGGATCTTAGCAATCAGCCCCAGCATTTT. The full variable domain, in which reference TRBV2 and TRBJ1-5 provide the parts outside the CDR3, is EPEVTQTPSHQVTQMGQEVILRCVPISNHLYFYWYRQILGQKVEFLVSFYNNEISEKSEIFDDQFSVERPDGSNFTLKIRSTKLEDSAMYFCASSVRDLSNQPQHFGDGTRLSIL.

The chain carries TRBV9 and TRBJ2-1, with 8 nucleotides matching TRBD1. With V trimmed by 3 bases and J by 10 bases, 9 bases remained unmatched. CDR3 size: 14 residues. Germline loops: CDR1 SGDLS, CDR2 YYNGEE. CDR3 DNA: TGTGCCAGCAGCGCACCCCGTGGACAGGGAGAGCAGTTCTTC. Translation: CASSAPRGQGEQFF.

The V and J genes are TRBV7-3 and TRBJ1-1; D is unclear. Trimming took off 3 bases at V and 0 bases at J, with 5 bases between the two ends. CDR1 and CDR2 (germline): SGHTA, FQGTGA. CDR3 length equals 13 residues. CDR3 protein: CASSLRMNTEAFF. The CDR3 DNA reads TGTGCCAGCAGCTTGAGGATGAACACTGAAGCTTTCTTT.

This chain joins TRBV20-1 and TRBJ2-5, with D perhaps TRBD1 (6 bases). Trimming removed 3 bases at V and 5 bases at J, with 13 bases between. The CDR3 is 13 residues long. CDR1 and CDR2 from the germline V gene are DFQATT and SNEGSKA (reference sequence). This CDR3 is CSASRGFSETQYF. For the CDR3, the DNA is TGCAGTGCTAGTAGGGGGTTTAGTGAGACCCAGTACTTC.

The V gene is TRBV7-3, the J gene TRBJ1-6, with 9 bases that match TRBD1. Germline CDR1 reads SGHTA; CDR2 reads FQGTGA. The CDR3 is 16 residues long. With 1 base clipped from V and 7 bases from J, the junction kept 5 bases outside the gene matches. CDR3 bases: TGTGCCAGCAGCTTAAGATTGGGGACAGGGAATTCACCCCTCCACTTT. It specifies CASSLRLGTGNSPLHF.

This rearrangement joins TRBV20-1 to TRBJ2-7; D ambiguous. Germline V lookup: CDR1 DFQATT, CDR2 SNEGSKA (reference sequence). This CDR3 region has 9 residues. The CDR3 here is CMTYYEQYF. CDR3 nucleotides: TGCATGACATATTACGAGCAGTACTTC.

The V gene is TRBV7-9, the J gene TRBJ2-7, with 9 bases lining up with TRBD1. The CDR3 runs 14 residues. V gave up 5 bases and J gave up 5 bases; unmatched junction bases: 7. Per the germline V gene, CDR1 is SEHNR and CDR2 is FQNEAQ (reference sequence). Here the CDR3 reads CASSGWTGVNEQYF. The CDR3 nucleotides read TGTGCCAGCAGCGGTTGGACAGGGGTCAACGAGCAGTACTTC.

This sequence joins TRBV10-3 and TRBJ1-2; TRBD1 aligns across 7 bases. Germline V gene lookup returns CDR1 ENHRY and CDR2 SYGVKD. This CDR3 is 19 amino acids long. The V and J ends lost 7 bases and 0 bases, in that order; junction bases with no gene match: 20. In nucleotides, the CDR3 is TGTGCCATCAACCTCGCTCCACAGGGGCTCGCTTATCCTAACTATGGCTACACCTTC. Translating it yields CAINLAPQGLAYPNYGYTF.

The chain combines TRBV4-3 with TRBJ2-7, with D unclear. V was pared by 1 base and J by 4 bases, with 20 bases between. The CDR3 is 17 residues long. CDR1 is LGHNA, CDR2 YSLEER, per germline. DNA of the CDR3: TGCGCCAGCAGCCAAGCCCTCCCCCTCGACATGATATACGAGCAGTACTTC. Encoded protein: CASSQALPLDMIYEQYF.

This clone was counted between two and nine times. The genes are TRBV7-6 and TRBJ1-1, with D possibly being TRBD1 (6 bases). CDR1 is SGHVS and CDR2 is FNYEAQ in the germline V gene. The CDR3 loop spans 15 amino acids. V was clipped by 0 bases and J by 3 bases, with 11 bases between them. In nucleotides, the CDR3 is TGTGCCAGCAGCTTAGCGCAGGGGAGGGACACTGAAGCTTTCTTT. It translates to CASSLAQGRDTEAFF.

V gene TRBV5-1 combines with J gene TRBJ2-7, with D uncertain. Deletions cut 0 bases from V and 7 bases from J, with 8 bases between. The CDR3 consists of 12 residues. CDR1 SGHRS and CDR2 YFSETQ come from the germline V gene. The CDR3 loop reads CASSLEAREQYF. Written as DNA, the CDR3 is TGCGCCAGCAGCTTGGAAGCGCGGGAGCAGTACTTC.

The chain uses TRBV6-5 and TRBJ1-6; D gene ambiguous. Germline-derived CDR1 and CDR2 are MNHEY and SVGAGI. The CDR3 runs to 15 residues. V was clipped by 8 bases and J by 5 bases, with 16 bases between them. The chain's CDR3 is CASLAVPLHNSPLHF. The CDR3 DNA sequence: TGTGCCAGCCTCGCGGTCCCCCTACATAATTCACCCCTCCACTTT.

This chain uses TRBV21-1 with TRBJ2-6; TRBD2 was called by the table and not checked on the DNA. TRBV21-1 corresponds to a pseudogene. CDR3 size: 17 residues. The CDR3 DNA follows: TGTGCCAGCAGCGGGACTTACTCATCCTCTGGGGCCAACGTCCTGACTTTC. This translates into CASSGTYSSSGANVLTF.

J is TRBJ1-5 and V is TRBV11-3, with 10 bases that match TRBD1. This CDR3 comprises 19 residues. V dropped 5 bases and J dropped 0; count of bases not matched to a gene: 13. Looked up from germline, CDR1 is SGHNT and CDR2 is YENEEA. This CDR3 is CASSRLKDRGEISNQPQHF. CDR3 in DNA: TGTGCCAGCAGCCGTTTAAAGGACAGGGGGGAAATTAGCAATCAGCCCCAGCATTTT.

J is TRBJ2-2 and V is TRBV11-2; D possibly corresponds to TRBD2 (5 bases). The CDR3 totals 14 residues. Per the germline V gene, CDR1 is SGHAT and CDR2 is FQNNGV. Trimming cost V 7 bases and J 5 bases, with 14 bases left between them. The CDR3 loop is CASTGGSLTGELFF. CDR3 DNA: TGTGCCAGCACAGGCGGGTCCCTGACCGGGGAGCTGTTTTTT.

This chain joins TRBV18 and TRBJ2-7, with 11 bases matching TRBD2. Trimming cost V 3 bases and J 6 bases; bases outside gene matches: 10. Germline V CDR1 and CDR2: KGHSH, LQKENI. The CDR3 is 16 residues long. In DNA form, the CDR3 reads TGTGCCAGCTCACCCCTAGCCCCCCTAGCGGGAGGCGAGCAGTACTTC. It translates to CASSPLAPLAGGEQYF.

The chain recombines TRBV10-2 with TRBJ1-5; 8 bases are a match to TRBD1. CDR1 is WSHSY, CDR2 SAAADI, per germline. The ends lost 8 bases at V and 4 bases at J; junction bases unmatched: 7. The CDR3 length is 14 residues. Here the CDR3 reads CASGGTGGNQPQHF. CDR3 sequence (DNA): TGCGCCAGCGGAGGGACAGGTGGAAATCAGCCCCAGCATTTT.

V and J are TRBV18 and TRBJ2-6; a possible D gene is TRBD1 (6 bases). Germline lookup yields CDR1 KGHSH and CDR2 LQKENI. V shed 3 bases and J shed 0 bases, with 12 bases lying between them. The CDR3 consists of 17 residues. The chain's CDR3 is CASSPNTGNSGANVLTF. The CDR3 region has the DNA TGTGCCAGCTCACCTAACACAGGGAACTCTGGGGCCAACGTCCTGACTTTC.